These 29 T cell receptor beta chains were sequenced from one sample in a study of PD-1 blockade in classical Hodgkin lymphoma. Each patient experienced a relapse that followed autologous stem cell transplantation, and brentuximab vedotin exposure varied. Sequenced by immunoSEQ multiplex PCR; TCRdb stores in-frame clones only, minus some. The profile covers about 50,000 clones, with about 73% appearing a single time and 9.5% to 11% taken by the ten largest. This specimen was peripheral blood mononuclear cells (PBMCs), taken at baseline. The receptors originated from a human donor with classical Hodgkin lymphoma.

The chain carries TRBV5-6 and TRBJ2-7; D possibly matches TRBD1 or TRBD2 (5 bases each). Germline assignment: CDR1 SGHDT and CDR2 YYEEEE. The germline V and J ends were trimmed by 10 bases and 6 bases, with 17 bases remaining between them. This CDR3 has 12 residues. The CDR3 coding sequence is TGTGCCGGCAACGGTATTGGGGGCGAGCAGTACTTC. Its translation: CAGNGIGGEQYF. Using reference TRBV5-6 and TRBJ2-7 for the parts outside the CDR3, the full variable domain is DAGVTQSPTHLIKTRGQQVTLRCSPKSGHDTVSWYQQALGQGPQFIFQYYEEEERQRGNFPDRFSGHQFPNYSSELNVNALLLGDSALYLCAGNGIGGEQYFGPGTRLTVT.

The sample holds a few counts of this clone. V gene TRBV5-1 combines with J gene TRBJ2-3; D ambiguous. There are 16 residues in the CDR3. Germline V gene lookup returns CDR1 SGHRS and CDR2 YFSETQ. The ends were cut back, 2 bases at V and 1 base at J, with 14 bases in the middle. This chain's CDR3 is CASSLVGNAGTDTQYF. The CDR3 region has the DNA TGCGCCAGCAGCTTAGTTGGGAACGCGGGCACAGATACGCAGTATTTT.

The chain combines TRBV11-2 with TRBJ1-2; possible D gene TRBD1, 5 bases. Germline CDR1 reads SGHAT; CDR2 reads FQNNGV. Deletions cut 2 bases from V and 4 bases from J, with 8 bases between. There are 13 residues in the CDR3. This CDR3 reads CASSLSGGYGYTF. The CDR3 region has the DNA TGTGCCAGCAGCTTAAGTGGGGGCTATGGCTACACCTTC.

V gene TRBV15 combines with J gene TRBJ2-1, with a weak D call TRBD1 (6 bases). There are 16 residues in the CDR3. V was clipped by 0 bases and J by 4 bases, with 13 bases between them. Germline CDR1 reads LNHNV; CDR2 reads YYDKDF (reference sequence). CDR3 DNA sequence: TGTGCCACCAGCAGAGATCTTGGGACACTATACAATGAGCAGTTCTTC. Its protein is CATSRDLGTLYNEQFF.

This rearrangement joins TRBV28 to TRBJ1-3, with D hard to call. V lost 2 bases to trimming and J lost 0 bases, with 14 bases between them. Germline CDR1 MDHEN, CDR2 SYDVKM. There are 17 residues in the CDR3. CDR3 in DNA: TGTGCCAGCAGTTTAGTGCAATCCCTACACTCTGGAAACACCATATATTTT. This encodes CASSLVQSLHSGNTIYF.

The chain employs TRBV19 and TRBJ2-7; either TRBD1 or TRBD2 may supply D (6 bases each). The CDR3 spans 15 residues. Germline CDR1 reads LNHDA; CDR2 reads SQIVND (reference sequence). The V gene lost 7 bases and the J gene lost 0 bases, with 16 bases spanning the gap. The CDR3 here is CASKLVGGPSYEQYF. The DNA for the CDR3 is TGTGCCAGTAAATTGGTAGGGGGGCCCTCCTACGAGCAGTACTTC.

The genes are TRBV27 and TRBJ2-7; D not certain. The CDR3 runs 13 residues. Trimming removed 3 bases at V and 4 bases at J, with 10 bases between. CDR1 is MNHEY and CDR2 is SMNVEV in the germline V gene (reference sequence). CDR3 DNA: TGTGCCAGCAGTTTCTCCGACAAGTACGAGCAGTACTTC. Protein product: CASSFSDKYEQYF.

V is TRBV7-9 and J is TRBJ2-2; 12 nucleotides align to TRBD2. The V gene's germline CDR1 is SEHNR and CDR2 FQNEAQ (reference sequence). The CDR3 totals 18 residues. The V gene end was trimmed by 2 bases and the J gene end by 1 base; junction bases not matched to a gene: 5. The CDR3 sequence: CASSLTGLAGKNTGELFF. CDR3 bases: TGTGCCAGCAGCTTAACAGGACTAGCGGGAAAGAACACCGGGGAGCTGTTTTTT.

This sequence joins TRBV2 and TRBJ1-1; no reliable D call. The CDR3 loop spans 13 amino acids. Trimming cost V 3 bases and J 4 bases, with 9 bases left between them. In germline, CDR1 is SNHLY, CDR2 FYNNEI. Here the CDR3 reads CASSDYPGTEAFF. CDR3 coding DNA: TGTGCCAGCAGTGATTATCCGGGCACTGAAGCTTTCTTT.

J is TRBJ2-5 and V is TRBV7-8; TRBD2 is a possible D gene (6 bases). V was trimmed by 5 bases and J by 3 bases, leaving 10 bases between them. The CDR3 extends over 13 amino acids. Germline CDR1 and CDR2: SGHVS and FQNEAQ. CDR3 DNA sequence: TGTGCCAGCAGCCGGGACTTGGAAGAGACCCAGTACTTC. It codes for CASSRDLEETQYF.

This clone was counted at least ten times. The chain couples TRBV2 to TRBJ2-7; tentatively, D is TRBD2 (5 bases). The V gene's germline CDR1 is SNHLY and CDR2 FYNNEI. The CDR3 is made up of 13 amino acids. V lost 5 bases and J lost 6, with 14 bases in between. The CDR3 bases are TGTGCCAGCAGTACGAGGGTAGTGTTCGAGCAGTACTTC. It yields the protein CASSTRVVFEQYF.

V and J are TRBV19 and TRBJ1-2; 8 bases are shared with TRBD1. Trimming cost V 8 bases and J 7 bases; bases outside gene matches: 15. Germline V lookup: CDR1 LNHDA, CDR2 SQIVND (reference sequence). The CDR3 runs 15 residues. The CDR3 here is CASRSGGGNQRGYTF. The DNA for the CDR3 is TGTGCCAGTCGGTCAGGGGGCGGAAATCAACGTGGCTACACCTTC. Full variable domain (rest looked up from reference TRBV19 and TRBJ1-2): DGGITQSPKYLFRKEGQNVTLSCEQNLNHDAMYWYRQDPGQGLRLIYYSQIVNDFQKGDIAEGYSVSREKKESFPLTVTSAQKNPTAFYLCASRSGGGNQRGYTFGSGTRLTVV.

This sequence joins TRBV19 and TRBJ1-2; 8 nucleotides match TRBD1. With V trimmed by 9 bases and J by 5 bases, 11 bases remained unmatched. Germline CDR1 reads LNHDA; CDR2 reads SQIVND (reference sequence). The CDR3 extends over 14 amino acids. CDR3 residues: CASKGDRLPYGYTF. CDR3 coding DNA: TGTGCCAGCAAAGGGGACAGGCTACCTTATGGCTACACCTTC.

This clone was seen a handful of times. The V call is TRBV5-6, the J call TRBJ1-5; TRBD1 is a possible D gene (5 bases). The CDR3 sequence is 16 residues long. V was cut by 0 bases and J by 0 bases, with 10 bases left in between. From germline, CDR1 is SGHDT and CDR2 YYEEEE. The CDR3 sequence is CASSLARGDSNQPQHF. The CDR3 DNA follows: TGTGCCAGCAGCTTGGCAAGGGGAGATAGCAATCAGCCCCAGCATTTT.

The J gene is TRBJ2-2, the V gene TRBV19, with TRBD1 identical over 7 bases. Germline V lookup: CDR1 LNHDA, CDR2 SQIVND (reference sequence). V dropped 7 bases and J dropped 6; count of bases not matched to a gene: 11. CDR3 length: 15 residues. The CDR3 DNA reads TGTGCCAGTACCCTATCCCCCACAGGGGCCGGGGAGCTGTTTTTT. This sequence encodes CASTLSPTGAGELFF.

V is TRBV10-2 and J is TRBJ2-4; TRBD1 matches 8 bases. This CDR3 spans 13 amino acids. Germline assignment: CDR1 WSHSY and CDR2 SAAADI. V lost 4 bases, J lost 6 bases, and 2 bases stayed unmatched. The CDR3 loop is CASSGQGANIQYF. The CDR3 DNA reads TGCGCCAGCAGTGGGCAGGGGGCAAACATTCAGTACTTC.

This clone has only a few counts. V gene TRBV7-2 combines with J gene TRBJ2-7; 12 nucleotides line up with TRBD1. The length of the CDR3 is 16 residues. Germline CDR1 SGHTA, CDR2 FQGNSA. The V gene end was trimmed by 1 base and the J gene end by 5 bases; junction bases not matched to a gene: 6. The CDR3 is CASSLVGGTGGDEQYF. The CDR3 DNA follows: TGTGCCAGCAGCTTAGTAGGCGGGACAGGGGGCGACGAGCAGTACTTC.

This clone was observed a few times. The chain links TRBV28 to TRBJ2-3; 13 bases map to TRBD2. V lost 4 bases, J lost 4 bases, and 8 bases stayed unmatched. This CDR3 is 17 amino acids long. CDR1 and CDR2 (germline): MDHEN, SYDVKM. The CDR3 region has the DNA TGTGCCAGCAGTTCGCTCGGGACTAGCGGGAACGCAGATACGCAGTATTTT. This encodes CASSSLGTSGNADTQYF.

This chain joins TRBV21-1 and TRBJ1-5; TRBD1 is the table's D call and was not checked against the DNA. TRBV21-1 is a listed pseudogene. This CDR3 is 15 amino acids long. Written as DNA, the CDR3 is TGTGCCAGCAGCAAAGTAGCTTCAGGGGATCAGCCCCAGCATTTT. Translating gives CASSKVASGDQPQHF.

The chain couples TRBV5-1 to TRBJ2-2; D remains unclear. Germline values: CDR1 SGHRS, CDR2 YFSETQ. CDR3 size: 14 residues. Trimming cost V 5 bases and J 1 base, with 9 bases left between them. CDR3 sequence: CASRRSGNTGELFF. The DNA of the CDR3 is TGCGCCAGCAGAAGGTCAGGGAACACCGGGGAGCTGTTTTTT. Supplemented by reference TRBV5-1 and TRBJ2-2, the full variable domain reads KAGVTQTPRYLIKTRGQQVTLSCSPISGHRSVSWYQQTPGQGLQFLFEYFSETQRNKGNFPGRFSGRQFSNSRSEMNVSTLELGDSALYLCASRRSGNTGELFFGEGSRLTVL.

The V and J genes are TRBV7-2 and TRBJ2-3, with a possible D match to TRBD2 (7 bases). CDR1 SGHTA and CDR2 FQGNSA come from the germline V gene. CDR3 length: 14 residues. V was clipped by 1 base and J by 6 bases, with 11 bases between them. The CDR3 protein is CASSLEGGRDTQYF. CDR3 sequence (DNA): TGTGCCAGCAGCTTAGAGGGGGGGAGGGATACGCAGTATTTT. Using reference TRBV7-2 and TRBJ2-3 for the parts outside the CDR3, the full variable domain is GAGVSQSPSNKVTEKGKDVELRCDPISGHTALYWYRQSLGQGLEFLIYFQGNSAPDKSGLPSDRFSAERTGGSVSTLTIQRTQQEDSAVYLCASSLEGGRDTQYFGPGTRLTVL.

In DNA, the CDR3 is TGTGCCTGGAGTGTACAGGCTGGCTACGAGCAGTACTTC. Translation: CAWSVQAGYEQYF. The gene calls are TRBV30 and TRBJ2-7; a possible D gene is TRBD1 (5 bases). Germline CDR1 reads GTSNPN; CDR2 reads SVGIG (reference sequence). CDR3 length: 13 amino acids. The ends were cut back, 0 bases at V and 3 bases at J, with 9 bases in the middle.

The rearrangement joins TRBV6-1 to TRBJ2-7; possible D gene TRBD2, 5 bases. The CDR3 runs to 12 residues. The V and J ends lost 7 bases and 5 bases respectively, with 12 bases between them. The germline CDR1 and CDR2 sequences are MNHNS and SASEGT. The CDR3 DNA reads TGTGCCAGCAATGACGGAGGCGACGAGCAGTACTTC. Translating it yields CASNDGGDEQYF.

There are a few counts of this clone. The J gene is TRBJ1-4, the V gene TRBV21-1. TRBV21-1 is a documented pseudogene. This CDR3 spans 12 amino acids. The CDR3 protein is CASIGPNEKLFF. CDR3 in DNA: TGTGCCAGCATAGGACCCAATGAAAAACTGTTTTTT.

The chain is built from TRBV7-3 and TRBJ2-3; D tentatively fits TRBD1 or TRBD2 (5 bases each). This CDR3 has 15 residues. Trimming removed 2 bases at V and 2 bases at J, with 11 bases between. Germline V gene data show CDR1 as SGHTA and CDR2 as FQGTGA. The CDR3 reads CASSLGGGYTDTQYF. The CDR3 nucleotides read TGTGCCAGCAGCTTAGGTGGGGGTTACACAGATACGCAGTATTTT.

This clone was recorded a few times. The chain has TRBV10-3 and TRBJ2-1; 7 positions agree with TRBD1. Trimming cost V 4 bases and J 2 bases; bases outside gene matches: 8. CDR1 is ENHRY, CDR2 SYGVKD, per germline. CDR3 length equals 16 residues. CDR3 DNA sequence: TGTGCCATCAGTGTAAAACAGGGGAGCACCTACAATGAGCAGTTCTTC. As protein: CAISVKQGSTYNEQFF.

V and J are TRBV7-9 and TRBJ1-3; D is uncertain. The germline V gene encodes CDR1 SEHNR and CDR2 FQNEAQ (reference sequence). This CDR3 has 13 amino acids. V was pared by 3 bases and J by 1 base, with 4 bases between. The chain's CDR3 is CASSLGSGNTIYF. The DNA of the CDR3 is TGTGCCAGCAGCTTGGGGTCTGGAAACACCATATATTTT.

This chain links TRBV7-6 with TRBJ2-2, with D perhaps TRBD1 (6 bases). The germline V gene has CDR1 SGHVS and CDR2 FNYEAQ. The CDR3 is made up of 15 amino acids. Trimming stripped 4 bases from V and 2 bases from J, with 11 bases between. CDR3: CASSSRDTNTGELFF. CDR3 coding DNA: TGTGCCAGCAGCTCCCGGGACACTAACACCGGGGAGCTGTTTTTT.

The V gene is TRBV6-1, the J gene TRBJ2-1; 9 nucleotides agree with TRBD2. Losses at the gene ends were 6 bases for V and 12 bases for J; bases not matched to a gene: 9. The CDR3 extends over 13 amino acids. From germline, CDR1 is MNHNS and CDR2 SASEGT. CDR3 sequence (DNA): TGTGCCAGCAGGAGTTTAGCGGGAGAAAGGCAGTTCTTC. Protein: CASRSLAGERQFF.